This T cell receptor beta chain stems from a study of control samples from healthy donors and cancer patients. Germline values: CDR1 SGHVS, CDR2 FQNEAQ. Trimming cost V 0 bases and J 7 bases, with 15 bases left between them. The CDR3 contains 15 residues. Clones were sequenced by immunoSEQ multiplex PCR, and TCRdb holds only the in-frame ones, with some missing. The sample yields about 160,000 clones, over 90% seen once. The rearrangement joins TRBV7-8 to TRBJ1-2; TRBD1 might be the D (6 bases). The specimen sequenced was blood. This TCR was recovered from a woman aged 30 to 39 in good health. The CDR3 nucleotides read TGTGCCAGCAGCTTAGCCGTACAGGGTAGCGGTGGCTACACCTTC. This sequence encodes CASSLAVQGSGGYTF.